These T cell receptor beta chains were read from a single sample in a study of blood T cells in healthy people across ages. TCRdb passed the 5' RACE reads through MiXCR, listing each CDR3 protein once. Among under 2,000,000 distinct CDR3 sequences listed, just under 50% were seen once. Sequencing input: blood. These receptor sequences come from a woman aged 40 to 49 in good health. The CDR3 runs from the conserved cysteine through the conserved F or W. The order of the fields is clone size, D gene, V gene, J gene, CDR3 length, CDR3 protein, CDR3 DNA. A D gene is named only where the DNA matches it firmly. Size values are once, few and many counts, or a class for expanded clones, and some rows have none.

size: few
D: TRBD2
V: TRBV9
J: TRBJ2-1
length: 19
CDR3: CASSVEGRPLAGGRNEQFF
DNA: TGTGCCAGCAGCGTAGAGGGCCGCCCTCTAGCGGGGGGCCGAAATGAGCAGTTCTTC

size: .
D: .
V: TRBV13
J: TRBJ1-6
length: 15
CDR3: CASSFPQGQDSPLHF
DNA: TGTGCCAGCAGCTTCCCACAGGGTCAGGATTCACCCCTCCACTTT

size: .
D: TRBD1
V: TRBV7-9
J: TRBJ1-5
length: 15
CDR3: CASSLTGGDNQPQHF
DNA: TGTGCCAGCAGCTTAACAGGGGGCGACAATCAGCCCCAGCATTTT

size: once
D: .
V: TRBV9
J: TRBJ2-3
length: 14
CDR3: CASSTSPSTDTQYF
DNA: TGTGCCAGCAGCACAAGTCCCAGCACAGATACGCAGTATTTT

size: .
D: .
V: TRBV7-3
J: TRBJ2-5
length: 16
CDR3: CASSLNQGRFKETQYF
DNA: TGTGCCAGCAGCTTAAACCAGGGACGCTTCAAAGAGACCCAGTACTTC

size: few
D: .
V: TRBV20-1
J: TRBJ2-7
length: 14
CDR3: CSALGARGGYEQYF
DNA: TGCAGTGCTCTTGGGGCGCGGGGAGGATACGAGCAGTACTTC

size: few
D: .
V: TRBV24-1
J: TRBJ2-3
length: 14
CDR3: CATSDYGVSDTQYF
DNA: TGTGCCACCAGCGACTATGGGGTTTCAGATACGCAGTATTTT

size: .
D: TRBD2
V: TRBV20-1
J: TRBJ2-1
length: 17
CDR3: CSATGTSGSSSYNEQFF
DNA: TGCAGTGCTACCGGGACTAGCGGGTCGAGCTCCTACAATGAGCAGTTCTTC

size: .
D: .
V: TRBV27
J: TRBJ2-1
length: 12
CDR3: CASSLLGTQQFF
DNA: TGTGCCAGCAGTTTACTTGGGACTCAGCAGTTCTTC

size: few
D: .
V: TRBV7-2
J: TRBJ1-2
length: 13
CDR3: CASSSRPNYGYTF
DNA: TGTGCCAGCAGCTCTCGACCTAACTATGGCTACACCTTC

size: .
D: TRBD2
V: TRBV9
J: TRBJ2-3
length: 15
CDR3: CASSVGGTSGYTQYF
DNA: TGTGCCAGCAGCGTAGGGGGTACTAGCGGGTATACGCAGTATTTT

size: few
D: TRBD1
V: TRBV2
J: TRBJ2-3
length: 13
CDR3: CASRPGTGNTQYF
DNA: TGTGCCAGCAGACCCGGGACAGGGAATACGCAGTATTTT

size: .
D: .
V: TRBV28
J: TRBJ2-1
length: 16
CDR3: CASGVKRGVSYNEQFF
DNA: TGTGCCAGCGGCGTAAAGAGGGGGGTCTCCTACAATGAGCAGTTCTTC

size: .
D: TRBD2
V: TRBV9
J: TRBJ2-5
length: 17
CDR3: CASSVRLADYHQETQYF
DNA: TGTGCCAGCAGCGTGAGACTAGCGGATTACCACCAAGAGACCCAGTACTTC

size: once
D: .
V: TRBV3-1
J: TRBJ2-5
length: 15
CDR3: CASSQDVGSQETQYF
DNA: TGTGCCAGCAGCCAAGACGTAGGGTCCCAAGAGACCCAGTACTTC

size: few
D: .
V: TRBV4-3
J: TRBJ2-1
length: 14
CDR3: CASSELRRVGEQFF
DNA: TGCGCCAGCAGCGAACTTCGCAGGGTAGGTGAGCAGTTCTTC

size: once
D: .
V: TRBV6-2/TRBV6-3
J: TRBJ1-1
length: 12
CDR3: CASSTQGPEAFF
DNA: TGTGCCAGCAGTACCCAGGGGCCTGAAGCTTTCTTT

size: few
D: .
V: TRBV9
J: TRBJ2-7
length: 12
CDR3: CASSPQHDAQYF
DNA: TGTGCCAGCAGCCCCCAGCATGACGCGCAGTACTTC

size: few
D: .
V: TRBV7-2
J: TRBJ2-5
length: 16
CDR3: CASSSTQTRPEETQYF
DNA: TGTGCCAGCAGCTCTACCCAGACTAGACCGGAGGAGACCCAGTACTTC

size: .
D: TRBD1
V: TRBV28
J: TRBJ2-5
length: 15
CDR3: CASRPGGAWQETQYF
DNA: TGTGCCAGCAGGCCAGGGGGCGCGTGGCAAGAGACCCAGTACTTC

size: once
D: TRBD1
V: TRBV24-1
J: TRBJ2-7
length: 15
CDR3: CATSDPTGGGYEQYF
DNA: TGTGCCACCAGTGATCCAACAGGGGGTGGATACGAGCAGTACTTC

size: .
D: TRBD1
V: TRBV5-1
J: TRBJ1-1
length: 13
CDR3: CASRQDRDAEAFF
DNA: TGCGCCAGCAGACAGGACAGGGACGCTGAAGCTTTCTTT

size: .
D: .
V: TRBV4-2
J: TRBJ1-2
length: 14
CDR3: CASSQIVPDYGYTF
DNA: TGTGCCAGCAGCCAAATCGTCCCGGACTATGGCTACACCTTC

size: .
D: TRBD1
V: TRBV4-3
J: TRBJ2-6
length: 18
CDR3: CASSQVWTGGSGANVLTF
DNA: TGCGCCAGCAGCCAAGTGTGGACAGGGGGCTCTGGGGCCAACGTCCTGACTTTC

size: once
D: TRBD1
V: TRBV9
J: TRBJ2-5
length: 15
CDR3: CASSEGQGLGETQYF
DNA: TGTGCCAGCAGCGAGGGACAGGGTTTGGGGGAGACCCAGTACTTC

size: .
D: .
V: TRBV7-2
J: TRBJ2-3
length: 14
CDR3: CASSSNWGADTQYF
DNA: TGTGCCAGCAGCTCTAACTGGGGGGCAGATACGCAGTATTTT

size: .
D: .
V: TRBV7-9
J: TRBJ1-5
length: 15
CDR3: CASSFGGGGTEPQHF
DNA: TGTGCCAGCAGCTTCGGGGGGGGAGGTACTGAGCCCCAGCATTTT

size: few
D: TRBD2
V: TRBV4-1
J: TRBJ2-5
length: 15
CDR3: CASSLLTGGQETQYF
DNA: TGCGCCAGCAGCCTGTTGACGGGGGGGCAAGAGACCCAGTACTTC

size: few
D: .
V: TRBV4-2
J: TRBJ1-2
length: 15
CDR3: CASSQDLQGSRGYTF
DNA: TGTGCCAGCAGCCAAGATCTCCAGGGATCGAGGGGCTACACCTTC

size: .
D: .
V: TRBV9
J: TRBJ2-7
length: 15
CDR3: CASSPHLYDSYEQYF
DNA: TGTGCCAGCAGCCCACACCTCTATGATTCCTACGAGCAGTACTTC

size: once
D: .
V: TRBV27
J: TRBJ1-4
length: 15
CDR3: CASSPSVGRNEKLFF
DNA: TGTGCCAGCAGCCCTTCTGTGGGGAGGAATGAAAAACTGTTTTTT

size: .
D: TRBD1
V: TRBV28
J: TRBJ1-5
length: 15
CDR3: CASSQTGERNQPQHF
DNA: TGTGCCAGCAGTCAAACAGGGGAAAGGAATCAGCCCCAGCATTTT

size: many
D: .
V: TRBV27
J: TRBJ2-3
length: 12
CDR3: CASSSHTDTQYF
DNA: TGTGCCAGCAGTTCCCACACAGATACGCAGTATTTT

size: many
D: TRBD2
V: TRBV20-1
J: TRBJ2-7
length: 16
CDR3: CSAGGGLAGGQYEQYF
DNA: TGCAGTGCTGGGGGGGGGCTAGCGGGAGGGCAATACGAGCAGTACTTC

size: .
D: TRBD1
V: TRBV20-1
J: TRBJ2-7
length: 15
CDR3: CSVITPRTGANEQYF
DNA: TGCAGTGTTATAACGCCACGGACAGGGGCGAACGAGCAGTACTTC

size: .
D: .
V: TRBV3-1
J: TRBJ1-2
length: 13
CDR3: CASSQEWSYGYTF
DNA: TGTGCCAGCAGCCAAGAGTGGAGCTATGGCTACACCTTC

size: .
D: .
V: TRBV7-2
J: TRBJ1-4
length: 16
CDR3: CASSQTGNNANEKLFF
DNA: TGTGCCAGCAGCCAGACCGGGAACAACGCTAATGAAAAACTGTTTTTT

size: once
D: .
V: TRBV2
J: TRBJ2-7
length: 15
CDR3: CASSESQGISYEQYF
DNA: TGTGCCAGCAGTGAGTCCCAGGGGATCTCCTACGAGCAGTACTTC

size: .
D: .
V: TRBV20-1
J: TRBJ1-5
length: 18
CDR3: CSARDPAVGGGSNQPQHF
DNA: TGCAGTGCTAGAGACCCGGCCGTCGGGGGCGGTAGCAATCAGCCCCAGCATTTT

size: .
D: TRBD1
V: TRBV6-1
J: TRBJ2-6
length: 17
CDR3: CASSGQGRIAGANVLTF
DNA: TGTGCCAGCAGCGGACAGGGTCGAATAGCTGGGGCCAACGTCCTGACTTTC

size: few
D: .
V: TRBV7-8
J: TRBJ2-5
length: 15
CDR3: CASSLEDLGQETQYF
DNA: TGTGCCAGCAGCTTAGAAGACTTGGGCCAAGAGACCCAGTACTTC

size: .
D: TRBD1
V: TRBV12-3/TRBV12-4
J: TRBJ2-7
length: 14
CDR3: CASSLWDRGYEQYF
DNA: TGTGCCAGCAGTCTTTGGGACAGGGGCTACGAGCAGTACTTC

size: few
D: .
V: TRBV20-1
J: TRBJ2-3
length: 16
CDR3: CSPTPASRGPVDTQYF
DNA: TGCAGCCCGACCCCGGCTAGTCGGGGGCCGGTGGATACGCAGTATTTT

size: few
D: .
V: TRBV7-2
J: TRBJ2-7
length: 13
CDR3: CASSLDWLGEQYF
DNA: TGTGCCAGCAGCTTAGATTGGTTGGGCGAGCAGTACTTC

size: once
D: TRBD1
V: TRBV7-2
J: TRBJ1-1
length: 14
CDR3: CASSLGTGTREAFF
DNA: TGTGCCAGCAGCTTAGGGACAGGGACAAGGGAAGCTTTCTTT

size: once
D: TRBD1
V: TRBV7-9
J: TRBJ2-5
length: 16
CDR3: CASSFGTDQYQETQYF
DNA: TGTGCCAGCAGCTTCGGGACAGACCAGTACCAAGAGACCCAGTACTTC

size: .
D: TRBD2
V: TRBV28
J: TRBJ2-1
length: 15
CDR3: CVSHSAGGPYNEQFF
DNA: TGTGTCAGCCACTCAGCGGGGGGGCCGTACAATGAGCAGTTCTTC

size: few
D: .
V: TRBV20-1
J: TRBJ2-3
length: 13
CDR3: CSAERPPTDTQYF
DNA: TGCAGTGCTGAGCGGCCTCCCACAGATACGCAGTATTTT

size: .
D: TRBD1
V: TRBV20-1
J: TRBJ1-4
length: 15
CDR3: CSASRRTGIHEKLFF
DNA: TGCAGTGCTTCACGAAGGACAGGGATTCATGAAAAACTGTTTTTT

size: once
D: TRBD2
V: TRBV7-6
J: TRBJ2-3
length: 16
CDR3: CASSLRLAGASDTQYF
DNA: TGTGCCAGCAGCTTAAGGCTAGCGGGAGCGTCAGATACGCAGTATTTT